The source of this TCR beta chain is a study of shared clonotypes between healthy human individuals. CDR1 and CDR2 (germline): KGHSH, LQKENI. With V trimmed by 2 bases and J by 2 bases, 5 bases remained unmatched. The CDR3 totals 16 residues. Generated by immunoSEQ multiplex PCR, the TCRdb table keeps only in-frame clones and is missing some. The repertoire includes about 380,000 clones, approximately 96% of them detected once, and around 0.29% sits in the top ten. The specimen was memory CD8+ T cells sorted from blood. Subset: CD45RO+ cells pooled with CCR7-negative TemRA cells. The sequence derives from a man aged 25 to 40 in good health. The chain employs TRBV18 and TRBJ2-3; 9 bases are a match to TRBD2. The CDR3 reads CASSPALAGLTDTQYF. The CDR3 DNA sequence: TGTGCCAGCTCACCAGCCCTAGCGGGGCTCACAGATACGCAGTATTTT.